This T cell receptor (beta chain) was documented in a study of cytomegalovirus exposure and HLA in healthy donors (dated by TCRdb to the late 2010s). Some background on the complete study: A later analysis indicated that the 120 validation repertoires were generated on the platform also employed for the 670 or so repertoires of the first cohort. Along with the roughly 710-subject first cohort, a separate validation cohort of over a hundred different subjects was used. High-throughput TCR immunosequencing, statistical association of individual TCRs with disease status, and machine learning were combined to predict cytomegalovirus infection status. The study aimed to test whether signatures of past pathogen exposure could be identified by cataloging public T cell receptors. Points the paper makes about the study in general: The authors suggested that the approach could potentially be extended to other disease states and immunological phenotypes. In a later analysis, TCRs clustered in the first cohort were found to also tend to co-occur in the 100 to 150 validation repertoires, with 85% to 95% of cluster scores above 0. Across donors, most TCR sequences were observed very rarely, whereas some public TCRs were present in many individuals. The study gave a list of under 200 TCR beta chains associated with cytomegalovirus. The validation cohort had no HLA typing available for a later analysis, so co-occurrence within that cohort was assessed over all 130 or so repertoires. Cytomegalovirus status was reported to be diagnosed by the classifier with high specificity and sensitivity in both the original and validation cohorts. Three of the identified cytomegalovirus-associated TCR beta chains were confirmed in vitro to be specific for cytomegalovirus antigens.

The library was produced with the immunoSEQ multiplex PCR assay. The paper's data handling went like this. A statistical classification framework was developed to diagnose cytomegalovirus status using the catalog of TCR beta chain sequences. What TCRdb holds here is the immuneACCESS table cut down to in-frame rearrangements. Part of the clones is not present; checked against another copy, under half of the missing clones reflect an unresolved V gene, and the others are unexplained. V and J calls and clone size come straight from that table; D and trimming were deduced from the DNA. The sample table lists 70,000 to 80,000 clones, 94% of them with a count of one. Less than 2.5% of the sample rests with the top ten. With respect to this clone: The antigen this receptor binds is unknown. Base quality data are lacking; no much larger clone is found one base away.

Donors formed part of the validation cohort, which comprised 120 subjects and was distinct from the first cohort of roughly 600 subjects. The CDR3, from cysteine to phenylalanine, totals 15 residues. Solely the CDR3 DNA is kept, with 45 bases framed from the first base. V loses 2 bases of germline sequence and J loses 12 bases, and the interval between the two ends is 21 bases. CDR1 and CDR2 (SGHDT, YYEEEE) derive from the germline V gene. This sequence uses TRBV5-6 and TRBJ2-1, with TRBD2 tentatively as D gene (6 bases match). The receptor was derived from a woman between 18 and 29 years old in good health and CMV-seronegative. Sequencing input: PBMCs. The CDR3 has the sequence CASSFRDSFLVGQFF. The DNA is as follows: TGTGCCAGCAGCTTCAGGGACTCCTTTTTGGTTGGGCAGTTCTTC.